A single sample is the source of the 9 T cell receptor beta chains below, sequenced in a study of graft-versus-host responses after intestinal transplantation. Irradiated stimulators labeled with violet dye, about 200,000 in number, were plated with about 200,000 CFSE-labeled responders. Data came from immunoSEQ multiplex PCR; TCRdb stores just in-frame clones and leaves some out. The sample has roughly 13,000 clones, roughly two fifths seen once. Sequencing used alloreactive CD8+ T cells from a mixed lymphocyte reaction culture, obtained before intestinal transplant. This sample's subset: CFSE-low proliferating T cells sorted from approximately six-day pre-transplant mixed lymphocyte reaction (GvH or HvG direction). The receptors here all came from a human patient who received an intestinal transplant.

The V and J genes are TRBV7-2 and TRBJ2-1, with 10 positions matching TRBD2. This CDR3 spans 15 amino acids. V trimming: 6 bases; J trimming: 5 bases; junction bases outside the gene matches: 7. Per the germline V gene, CDR1 is SGHTA and CDR2 is FQGNSA. The CDR3 region is CASRQTSGPDNEQFF. The CDR3 DNA reads as TGTGCCAGCAGACAGACTAGCGGGCCAGACAATGAGCAGTTCTTC. Full variable domain (rest looked up from reference TRBV7-2 and TRBJ2-1): GAGVSQSPSNKVTEKGKDVELRCDPISGHTALYWYRQSLGQGLEFLIYFQGNSAPDKSGLPSDRFSAERTGGSVSTLTIQRTQQEDSAVYLCASRQTSGPDNEQFFGPGTRLTVL.

The chain uses TRBV6-6 and TRBJ1-5; possible D gene TRBD1, 6 bases. CDR1 is MNHNY, CDR2 SVGAGI, per germline (reference sequence). The CDR3 is made up of 15 amino acids. Trimming pared 7 bases from V and 6 bases from J, leaving 19 bases between. The DNA for the CDR3 is TGTGCCAGCACCCTCGCGTCGGGGGGCAGTCAGCCCCAGCATTTT. This gives the protein CASTLASGGSQPQHF.

The V call is TRBV21-1, the J call TRBJ2-3; the D segment call TRBD1 is taken from the table without a DNA check. TRBV21-1 is deemed a pseudogene. This CDR3 has 14 residues. The DNA of the CDR3 is TGTGCCAGCAGCAAAGTCCAGAGCACAGATACGCAGTATTTT. Residues: CASSKVQSTDTQYF.

This clone was detected a few times. V usage is TRBV19 and J usage is TRBJ2-7, with D perhaps TRBD1 (5 bases). V was trimmed by 3 bases and J by 2 bases, leaving 14 bases between them. CDR1 and CDR2 (germline): LNHDA, SQIVND (reference sequence). This CDR3 region has 15 residues. The CDR3 DNA is TGTGCCAGTAGTATCTCGACAGAGCAAGCCTACGAGCAGTACTTC. This gives the protein CASSISTEQAYEQYF.

The chain has TRBV27 and TRBJ2-1; TRBD2 matches at 7 bases. Germline values: CDR1 MNHEY, CDR2 SMNVEV (reference sequence). The CDR3 length is 15 residues. J gave up 3 bases and V 2 bases, and 4 bases lay outside the gene matches. CDR3 in amino acids: CASSLIPSGYNEQFF. The CDR3 coding sequence is TGTGCCAGCAGTTTAATTCCTAGCGGCTACAATGAGCAGTTCTTC.

This rearrangement joins TRBV29-1 to TRBJ2-5, with no clear D. Between the trimmed V and J ends, which lost 6 bases and 2 bases, there was a span of 7 bases. The CDR3 extends over 11 amino acids. The germline V gene has CDR1 SQVTM and CDR2 ANQGSEA. Written as DNA, the CDR3 is TGCAGCGTGGCGGAGCAAGAGACCCAGTACTTC. Translating gives CSVAEQETQYF. The full variable domain, completed using reference TRBV29-1 and TRBJ2-5, is SAVISQKPSRDICQRGTSLTIQCQVDSQVTMMFWYRQQPGQSLTLIATANQGSEATYESGFVIDKFPISRPNLTFSTLTVSNMSPEDSSIYLCSVAEQETQYFGPGTRLLVL.

This clone was observed a few times. This chain uses TRBV6-1 with TRBJ1-1, with no clear D. CDR1 and CDR2 from the germline V gene are MNHNS and SASEGT. The CDR3 spans 13 residues. The V end lost 5 bases, the J end lost 4 bases, and 11 bases lay between the germline ends. The CDR3 region is CASSYGEGTEAFF. CDR3 bases: TGTGCCAGCAGTTATGGGGAGGGCACTGAAGCTTTCTTT.

The rearrangement links TRBV7-9 to TRBJ2-7; 9 bases are a match to TRBD2. The germline CDR1 and CDR2 sequences are SEHNR and FQNEAQ (reference sequence). The CDR3 is made up of 15 amino acids. V shed 5 bases, J shed 6 bases, and the junction held 11 bases outside the gene matches. The CDR3 loop is CASSPPSGTSPEQYF. CDR3 DNA sequence: TGTGCCAGCAGCCCTCCTAGCGGGACCTCCCCCGAGCAGTACTTC.

This clone is a singleton in its sample. The chain has TRBV11-2 and TRBJ2-1; TRBD2 matches 7 bases. This CDR3 contains 14 residues. J gave up 4 bases and V 1 base, and 1 base lay outside the gene matches. From germline, CDR1 is SGHAT and CDR2 FQNNGV. The CDR3 DNA sequence: TGTGCCAGCAGCTTAGCGGGGGGTTACAATGAGCAGTTCTTC. Protein product: CASSLAGGYNEQFF.